Below, one TCR beta chain is given with its context. The data were taken from a study of CD8 T cells in ankylosing spondylitis. TCR beta libraries were made by quantitative 5'-RACE with molecular barcodes. TCRdb fed the 5' RACE reads into MiXCR, producing one record per CDR3 protein. The profile shows some 200,000 distinct CDR3 sequences, about 13% of them singletons. The V gene's germline CDR1 is SGHTS and CDR2 YDEGEE. V was shortened by 5 bases and J by 5 bases, with 16 bases between the two germline ends. The CDR3 covers 14 residues. Sequenced input: blood, either unsorted or a sorted T cell fraction (not recorded which). The chain joins TRBV5-8 to TRBJ2-5; D possibly uses TRBD1 or TRBD2 (5 bases each). The sequence came from a male donor with ankylosing spondylitis or in good health (not recorded which). CDR3 coding DNA: TGTGCCAGCAGTCTGCACAATTGGGGGGAGACCCAGTACTTC. The encoded protein is CASSLHNWGETQYF.